Following are 21 T cell receptor beta chains from one sample sequenced in a study of blood T cells in healthy people across ages. The use of a sample-barcoded 5' primer and a J-beta primer mix characterized a second PCR of roughly 6 to 11 cycles. TCRdb reprocessed the 5' RACE reads with MiXCR, giving one entry per CDR3 protein. Among 550,000 to 800,000 distinct CDR3 sequences listed, 20% to 25% were seen once. The sample consisted of blood. The source of these receptors is a man in his sixties or seventies in good health.

The chain combines TRBV20-1 with TRBJ2-5; 8 bases are a match to TRBD2. The CDR3 totals 13 residues. V lost 8 bases to trimming and J lost 11 bases; unmatched junction nucleotides: 16. The germline gives CDR1 DFQATT, CDR2 SNEGSKA (reference sequence). CDR3 loop: CSWAAAGVKEQYF. CDR3 nucleotides: TGCAGTTGGGCAGCAGCGGGAGTAAAAGAGCAGTACTTC.

The V gene is TRBV25-1, the J gene TRBJ1-4, with TRBD1 identical over 8 bases. Trimming took 3 bases from V and 7 from J; bases not matched to a gene: 10. In germline, CDR1 is MGHDK, CDR2 SYGVNS. The CDR3 runs 16 residues. The DNA for the CDR3 is TGTGCCAGCAGTGACACCCTCAGGGGGCCTGTTGAAAAACTGTTTTTT. Translation gives CASSDTLRGPVEKLFF.

This clonotype was picked up a small number of times. A read error may account for a junction end that differs from germline. The chain uses TRBV29-1 and TRBJ2-1; TRBD2 aligns across 7 bases. The CDR3 has 14 amino acids. The germline V gene has CDR1 SQVTM and CDR2 ANQGSEA. CDR3 nucleotides: TGCGGCGTTGGGCGGGAGTTCTCCTACAATGAGCAGTTCTTC. It yields the protein CGVGREFSYNEQFF.

Only a few counts were recorded for this clonotype. The V and J genes are TRBV25-1 and TRBJ2-1; no firm D call. The germline gives CDR1 MGHDK, CDR2 SYGVNS. This CDR3 spans 12 amino acids. Trimming left V 6 bases short and J 5 bases short, with 8 bases between. In DNA form, the CDR3 reads TGTGCCAGCAGGACGGAACACAATGAGCAGTTCTTC. It is translated as CASRTEHNEQFF.

V usage is TRBV12-3 or TRBV12-4 and J usage is TRBJ2-7, with 7 bases aligning to TRBD2. The CDR3 runs 13 residues. Trimming removed 6 bases from V and 3 bases from J; junction bases left unmatched: 5. CDR3 region: CASSWGEGYEQYF. The CDR3 DNA reads as TGTGCCAGCAGCTGGGGGGAGGGCTACGAGCAGTACTTC.

Points on this clonotype: At one end the junction does not follow the germline gene, possibly because of a read error. The chain combines TRBV5-1 with TRBJ1-5; D may be TRBD1 (6 bases). The germline gives CDR1 SGHRS, CDR2 YFSETQ. The CDR3 runs to 16 residues. The CDR3 loop is CASSPGTPYSNQHQHF. In nucleotides, the CDR3 is TGCGCCAGCAGCCCCGGGACACCCTATAGCAATCAGCACCAGCATTTT.

Comments on this clonotype: This sequence may be a read error, since a much larger clone differs from it by one base. This chain links TRBV7-8 with TRBJ2-5; a weak D match, TRBD1 (6 bases). The length of the CDR3 is 14 residues. The germline V gene has CDR1 SGHVS and CDR2 FQNEAQ. CDR3 in DNA: TGTGCCAGCAGCCACGGACAGCACCAAGAGAGCCAGTACTTC. It specifies CASSHGQHQESQYF.

The chain couples TRBV7-3 to TRBJ2-1; 7 bases are a match to TRBD2. J was trimmed by 0 bases and V by 6 bases; bases with no gene match: 11. Germline CDR1 reads SGHTA; CDR2 reads FQGTGA. The CDR3 runs 17 residues. The CDR3 DNA reads as TGTGCCAGCAGTCCCGATTTGCGGGGGAGCTCCTACAATGAGCAGTTCTTC. It is translated as CASSPDLRGSSYNEQFF.

This clonotype has at least ten counts. This chain uses TRBV6-1 with TRBJ2-5; 9 bases are shared with TRBD2. Germline-derived CDR1 and CDR2 are MNHNS and SASEGT. The V segment lost 1 base and the J segment 11 bases; nucleotides outside the gene matches: 11. This CDR3 has 15 residues. The CDR3 region has the DNA TGTGCCAGCAGTGAAGTGGCGGGAGGGCATCAAGAGCAGTACTTC. Translating it yields CASSEVAGGHQEQYF.

This clonotype was detected only a few times. V gene TRBV5-1 combines with J gene TRBJ2-1; 7 nucleotides line up with TRBD1. The J segment lost 8 bases and the V segment lost 2 bases, leaving 10 bases of the junction unmatched. The CDR3 is 15 amino acids. CDR1 is SGHRS, CDR2 YFSETQ, per germline. CDR3 amino acids: CASSFGTARSHEQFF. DNA of the CDR3: TGCGCCAGCAGCTTCGGGACAGCTCGAAGCCATGAGCAGTTCTTC.

V is TRBV6-1 and J is TRBJ2-7; D gene ambiguous. This CDR3 is built from 10 residues. V was trimmed by 11 bases and J by 3 bases, leaving 8 bases between them. The germline V gene encodes CDR1 MNHNS and CDR2 SASEGT. The CDR3 coding sequence is TGTGCCGTGCTTGACTACGAGCAGTACTTC. This codes for CAVLDYEQYF.

This clonotype came up once. The J gene is TRBJ2-3, the V gene TRBV7-3; D not certain. The CDR3 has 13 residues. V was trimmed by 4 bases and J by 6 bases, leaving 11 bases between them. Germline V CDR1 and CDR2: SGHTA, FQGTGA. The CDR3 is CASSSDVRDTQYF. The DNA of the CDR3 is TGTGCCAGCAGCTCGGACGTCCGGGATACGCAGTATTTT.

This rearrangement joins TRBV28 to TRBJ1-3, with TRBD1 matching 7 bases. CDR1 is MDHEN and CDR2 is SYDVKM in the germline V gene. J lost 3 bases, V lost 6 bases, and 8 bases had no gene match. The CDR3 spans 15 residues. In DNA, the CDR3 is TGTGCCAGCAGACTGACGACAGGGAGTGGAAACACCATATATTTT. It yields the protein CASRLTTGSGNTIYF.

This chain connects TRBV18 to TRBJ2-3, with D possibly TRBD2 on 6 matching bases. Trimming removed 1 base from V and 2 bases from J, with 16 bases in between. This CDR3 comprises 17 residues. Per the germline V gene, CDR1 is KGHSH and CDR2 is LQKENI. The CDR3 nucleotides read TGTGCCAGCTCACCACTAGGGACTGGCCCATCCACAGATACGCAGTATTTT. The encoded protein is CASSPLGTGPSTDTQYF. Looking up the rest from reference TRBV18 and TRBJ2-3 gives the full variable domain: NAGVMQNPRHLVRRRGQEARLRCSPMKGHSHVYWYRQLPEEGLKFMVYLQKENIIDESGMPKERFSAEFPKEGPSILRIQQVVRGDSAAYFCASSPLGTGPSTDTQYFGPGTRLTVL.

This clonotype was counted many times. This rearrangement joins TRBV20-1 to TRBJ2-5; no reliable D call. CDR3 length: 11 residues. Between the trimmed V and J ends, which lost 0 bases and 4 bases, there was a span of 3 bases. Per the germline V gene, CDR1 is DFQATT and CDR2 is SNEGSKA (reference sequence). CDR3 loop: CSARDLETQYF. CDR3 coding DNA: TGCAGTGCTAGAGATCTAGAGACCCAGTACTTC.

The V gene is TRBV5-1, the J gene TRBJ2-1; TRBD2 agrees at 12 bases. After removal of 1 base from V and 7 bases from J, the junction contained 3 bases not matched to a gene. CDR1 and CDR2 (germline): SGHRS, YFSETQ. This CDR3 has 15 residues. The CDR3 DNA follows: TGCGCCAGCAGCTTGTCAACTAGCGGGGGGAATGAGCAGTTCTTC. Protein: CASSLSTSGGNEQFF.

The chain recombines TRBV5-1 with TRBJ2-6, with 10 bases lining up with TRBD1. This CDR3 has 18 residues. The V gene's germline CDR1 is SGHRS and CDR2 YFSETQ. Losses at the gene ends were 6 bases for V and 2 bases for J; bases not matched to a gene: 11. The CDR3 nucleotides read TGCGCCAGCAAAGTTTCGTGGACAGGGGGGACTGGGGCCAACGTCCTGACTTTC. Translation gives CASKVSWTGGTGANVLTF.

This clonotype was seen more than once but under ten times. J is TRBJ2-7 and V is TRBV3-1, with unresolved D. The CDR3 sequence is 14 residues long. Germline lookup yields CDR1 LGHDT and CDR2 YNNKEL (reference sequence). Trimming stripped 4 bases from V and 0 bases from J, with 10 bases between. The CDR3 here is CASSPTRVSYEQYF. The CDR3 nucleotides read TGTGCCAGCAGCCCCACCCGGGTCTCCTACGAGCAGTACTTC.

This clonotype was recorded once. The chain is built from TRBV4-1 and TRBJ2-7; 7 nucleotides align to TRBD1. CDR3 size: 15 residues. Germline loops: CDR1 MGHRA, CDR2 YSYEKL. V shed 4 bases, J shed 2 bases, and the junction held 8 bases outside the gene matches. CDR3 nucleotide sequence: TGCGCCAGCAGCCGAGCTAACAGGGGCCCCTACGAGCAGTACTTC. Translating it yields CASSRANRGPYEQYF.

This clonotype turned up a few times. The rearrangement uses TRBV9 and TRBJ2-1, with 12 bases fitting TRBD2. From germline, CDR1 is SGDLS and CDR2 YYNGEE. CDR3 length: 19 residues. The ends lost 0 bases at V and 5 bases at J; junction bases unmatched: 12. CDR3 coding DNA: TGTGCCAGCAGCGTAGAACGGGCTAGCGGGAGGGCCTCGGACAATGAGCAGTTCTTC. Protein: CASSVERASGRASDNEQFF.

The sample holds a few counts of this clonotype. The rearrangement links TRBV7-9 to TRBJ2-2, with a possible D match to TRBD2 (6 bases). The CDR3 is made up of 15 amino acids. The germline V gene encodes CDR1 SEHNR and CDR2 FQNEAQ (reference sequence). Trimming took off 4 bases at V and 1 base at J, with 10 bases between the two ends. This chain's CDR3 is CASSSGLVNTGELFF. CDR3 nucleotide sequence: TGTGCCAGCAGCTCGGGACTCGTGAACACCGGGGAGCTGTTTTTT.